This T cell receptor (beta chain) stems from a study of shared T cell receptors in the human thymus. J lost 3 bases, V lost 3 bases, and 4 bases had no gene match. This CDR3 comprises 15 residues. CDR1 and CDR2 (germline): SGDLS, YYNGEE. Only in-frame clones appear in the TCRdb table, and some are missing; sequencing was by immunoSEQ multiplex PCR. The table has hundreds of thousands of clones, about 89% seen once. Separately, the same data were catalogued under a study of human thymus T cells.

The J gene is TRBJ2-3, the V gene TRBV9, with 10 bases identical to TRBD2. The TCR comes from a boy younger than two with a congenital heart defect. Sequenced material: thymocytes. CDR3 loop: CASSAEAGGTDTQYF. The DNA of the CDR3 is TGTGCCAGCAGCGCGGAAGCGGGGGGGACAGATACGCAGTATTTT. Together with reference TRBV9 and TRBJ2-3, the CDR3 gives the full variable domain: DSGVTQTPKHLITATGQRVTLRCSPRSGDLSVYWYQQSLDQGLQFLIQYYNGEERAKGNILERFSAQQFPDLHSELNLSSLELGDSALYFCASSAEAGGTDTQYFGPGTRLTVL.